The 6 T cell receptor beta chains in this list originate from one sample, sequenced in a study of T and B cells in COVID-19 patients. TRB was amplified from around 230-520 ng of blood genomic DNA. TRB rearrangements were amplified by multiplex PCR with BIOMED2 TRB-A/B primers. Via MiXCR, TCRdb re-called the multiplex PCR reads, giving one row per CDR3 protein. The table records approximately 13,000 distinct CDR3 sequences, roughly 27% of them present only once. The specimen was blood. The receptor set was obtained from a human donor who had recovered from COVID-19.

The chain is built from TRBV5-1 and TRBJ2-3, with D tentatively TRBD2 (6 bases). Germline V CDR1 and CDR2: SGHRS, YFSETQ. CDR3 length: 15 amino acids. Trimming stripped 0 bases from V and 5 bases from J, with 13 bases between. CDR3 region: CASSLGTGAEDTQYF. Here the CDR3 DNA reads TGCGCCAGCAGCTTGGGCACGGGAGCTGAAGATACGCAGTATTTT. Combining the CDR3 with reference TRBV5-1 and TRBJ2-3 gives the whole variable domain KAGVTQTPRYLIKTRGQQVTLSCSPISGHRSVSWYQQTPGQGLQFLFEYFSETQRNKGNFPGRFSGRQFSNSRSEMNVSTLELGDSALYLCASSLGTGAEDTQYFGPGTRLTVL.

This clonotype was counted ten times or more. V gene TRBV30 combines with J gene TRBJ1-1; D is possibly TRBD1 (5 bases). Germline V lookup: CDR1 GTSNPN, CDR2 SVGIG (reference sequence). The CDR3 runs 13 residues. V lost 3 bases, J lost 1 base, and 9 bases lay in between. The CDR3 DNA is TGTGCCTGGAGATCGGACAAGAACACTGAAGCTTTCTTT. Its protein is CAWRSDKNTEAFF.

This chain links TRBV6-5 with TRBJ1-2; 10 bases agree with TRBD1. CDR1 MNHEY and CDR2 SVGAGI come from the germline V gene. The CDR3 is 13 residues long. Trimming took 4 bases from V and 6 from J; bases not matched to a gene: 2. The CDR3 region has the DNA TGTGCCAGCAGTTTCGGGACAGGGGATGGCTACACCTTC. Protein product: CASSFGTGDGYTF.

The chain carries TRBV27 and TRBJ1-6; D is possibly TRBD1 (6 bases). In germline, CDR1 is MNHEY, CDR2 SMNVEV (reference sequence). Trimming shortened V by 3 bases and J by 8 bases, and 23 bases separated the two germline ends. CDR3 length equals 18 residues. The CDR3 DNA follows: TGTGCCAGCAGTTTCATATTTCTACAGGGCCATAGGGATTCACCCCTCCACTTT. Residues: CASSFIFLQGHRDSPLHF.

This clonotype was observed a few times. The chain's CDR3 is CASMMEGSRGTQYF. In DNA form, the CDR3 reads TGCGCCAGCATGATGGAGGGGTCTAGAGGGACCCAGTACTTC. The chain employs TRBV5-1 and TRBJ2-5, with D possibly being TRBD2 (6 bases). The germline gives CDR1 SGHRS, CDR2 YFSETQ. With 6 bases removed from V and 7 bases from J, the gap between germline ends came to 19 bases. CDR3 length: 14 amino acids.

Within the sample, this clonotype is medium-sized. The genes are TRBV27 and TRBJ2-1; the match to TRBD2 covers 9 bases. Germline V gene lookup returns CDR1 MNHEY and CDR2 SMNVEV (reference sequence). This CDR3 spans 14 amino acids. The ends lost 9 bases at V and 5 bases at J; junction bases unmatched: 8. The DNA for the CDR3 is TGTGCCAGAGACAGACTAGCGGAAAACAATGAGCAGTTCTTC. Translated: CARDRLAENNEQFF.